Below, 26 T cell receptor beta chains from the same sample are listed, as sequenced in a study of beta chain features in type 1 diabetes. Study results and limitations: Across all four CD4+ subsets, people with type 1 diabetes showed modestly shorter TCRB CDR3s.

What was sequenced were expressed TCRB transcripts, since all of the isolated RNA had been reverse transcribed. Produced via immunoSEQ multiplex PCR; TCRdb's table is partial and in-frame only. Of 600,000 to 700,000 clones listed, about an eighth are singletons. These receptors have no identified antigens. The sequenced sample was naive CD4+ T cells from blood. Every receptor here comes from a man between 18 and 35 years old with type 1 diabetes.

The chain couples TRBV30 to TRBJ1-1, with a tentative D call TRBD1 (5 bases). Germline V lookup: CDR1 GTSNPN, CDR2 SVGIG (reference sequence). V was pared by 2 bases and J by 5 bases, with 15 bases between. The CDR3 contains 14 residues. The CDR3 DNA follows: TGTGCCTGGAGTCCCCACGGGGGAGGAACTGAAGCTTTCTTT. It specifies CAWSPHGGGTEAFF.

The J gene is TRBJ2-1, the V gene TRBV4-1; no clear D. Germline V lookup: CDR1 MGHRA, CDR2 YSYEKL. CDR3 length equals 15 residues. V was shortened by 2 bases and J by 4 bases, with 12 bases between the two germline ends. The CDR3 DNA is TGCGCCAGCAGCCAACCCTCCCGCCAATACAATGAGCAGTTCTTC. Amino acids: CASSQPSRQYNEQFF.

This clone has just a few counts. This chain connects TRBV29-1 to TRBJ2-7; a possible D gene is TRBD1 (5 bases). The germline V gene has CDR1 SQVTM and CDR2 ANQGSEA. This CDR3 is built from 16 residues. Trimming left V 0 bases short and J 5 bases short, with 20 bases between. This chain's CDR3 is CSVEDVVPGKNNEQYF. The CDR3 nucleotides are TGCAGCGTTGAAGATGTTGTGCCAGGGAAGAACAACGAGCAGTACTTC.

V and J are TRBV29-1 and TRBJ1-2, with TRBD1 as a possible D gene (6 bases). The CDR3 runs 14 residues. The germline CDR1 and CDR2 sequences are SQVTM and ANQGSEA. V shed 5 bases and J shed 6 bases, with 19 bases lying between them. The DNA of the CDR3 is TGCAGCGTTCGGGGACACAGGGAGTCTGATGGCTACACCTTC. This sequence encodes CSVRGHRESDGYTF.

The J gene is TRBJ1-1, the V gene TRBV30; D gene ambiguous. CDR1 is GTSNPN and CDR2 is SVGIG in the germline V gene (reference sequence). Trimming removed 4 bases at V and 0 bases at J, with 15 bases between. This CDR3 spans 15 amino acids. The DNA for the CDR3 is TGTGCCTGGATGCGCCTTCCCCCCCTGAACACTGAAGCTTTCTTT. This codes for CAWMRLPPLNTEAFF.

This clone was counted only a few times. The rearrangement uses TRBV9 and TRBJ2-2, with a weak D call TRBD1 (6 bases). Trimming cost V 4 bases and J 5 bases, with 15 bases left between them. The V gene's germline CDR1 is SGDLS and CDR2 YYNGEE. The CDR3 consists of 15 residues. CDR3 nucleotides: TGTGCCAGCAGCCCCACCCCAGGGGAGACCGGGGAGCTGTTTTTT. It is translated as CASSPTPGETGELFF.

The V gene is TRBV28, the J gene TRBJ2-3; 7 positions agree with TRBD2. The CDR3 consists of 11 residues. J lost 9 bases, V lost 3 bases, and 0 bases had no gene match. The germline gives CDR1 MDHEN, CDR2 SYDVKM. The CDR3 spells CASSLTSTQYF. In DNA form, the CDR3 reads TGTGCCAGCAGTTTGACTAGCACGCAGTATTTT.

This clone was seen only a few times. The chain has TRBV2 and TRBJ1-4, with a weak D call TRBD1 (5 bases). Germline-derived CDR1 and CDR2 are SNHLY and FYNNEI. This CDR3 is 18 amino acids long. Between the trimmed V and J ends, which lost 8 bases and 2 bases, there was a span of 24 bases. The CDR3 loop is CASHKGGATLVTNEKLFF. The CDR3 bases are TGTGCCAGCCACAAAGGAGGGGCGACCCTTGTTACTAATGAAAAACTGTTTTTT.

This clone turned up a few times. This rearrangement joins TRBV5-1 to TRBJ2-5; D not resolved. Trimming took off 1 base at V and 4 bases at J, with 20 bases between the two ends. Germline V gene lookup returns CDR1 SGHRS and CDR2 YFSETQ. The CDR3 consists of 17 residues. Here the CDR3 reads CASSLRLGSLGSETQYF. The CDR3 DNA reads TGCGCCAGCAGCTTGCGACTCGGGTCCCTGGGTTCAGAGACCCAGTACTTC.

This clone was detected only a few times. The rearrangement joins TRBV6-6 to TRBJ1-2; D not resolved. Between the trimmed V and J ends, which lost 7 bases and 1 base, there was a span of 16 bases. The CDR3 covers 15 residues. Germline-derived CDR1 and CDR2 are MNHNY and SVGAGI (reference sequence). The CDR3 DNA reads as TGTGCCAGCACCCAGGAGGGTCACAGTAACTATGGCTACACCTTC. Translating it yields CASTQEGHSNYGYTF.

CDR3 bases: TGTGCCAGCAGCGGGGCCGGAGATTCACCCCTCCACTTT. Amino acids: CASSGAGDSPLHF. The chain carries TRBV6-5 and TRBJ1-6; D is perhaps TRBD1 (5 bases). The V end lost 6 bases, the J end lost 8 bases, and 11 bases lay between the germline ends. Germline V gives CDR1 MNHEY, CDR2 SVGAGI. CDR3 length: 13 residues.

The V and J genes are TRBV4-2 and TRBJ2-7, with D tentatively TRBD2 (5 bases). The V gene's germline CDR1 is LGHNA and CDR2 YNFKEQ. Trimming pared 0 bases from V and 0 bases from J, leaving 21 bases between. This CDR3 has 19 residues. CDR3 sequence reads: CASSQDAGGLVRASYEQYF. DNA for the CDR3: TGTGCCAGCAGCCAAGATGCCGGTGGGCTAGTGAGGGCCTCCTACGAGCAGTACTTC.

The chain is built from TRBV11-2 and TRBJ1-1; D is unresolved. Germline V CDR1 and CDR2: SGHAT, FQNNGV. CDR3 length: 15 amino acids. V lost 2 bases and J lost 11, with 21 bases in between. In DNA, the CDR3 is TGTGCCAGCAGCTTACAACTCGACGGACCGCGGGTGGCTTTCTTT. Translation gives CASSLQLDGPRVAFF.

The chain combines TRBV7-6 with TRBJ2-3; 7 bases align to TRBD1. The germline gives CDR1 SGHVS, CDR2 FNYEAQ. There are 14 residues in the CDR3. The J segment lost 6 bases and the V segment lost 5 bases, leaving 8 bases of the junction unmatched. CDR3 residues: CASSPDRPGDTQYF. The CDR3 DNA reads TGTGCCAGCAGCCCGGACAGGCCCGGGGATACGCAGTATTTT.

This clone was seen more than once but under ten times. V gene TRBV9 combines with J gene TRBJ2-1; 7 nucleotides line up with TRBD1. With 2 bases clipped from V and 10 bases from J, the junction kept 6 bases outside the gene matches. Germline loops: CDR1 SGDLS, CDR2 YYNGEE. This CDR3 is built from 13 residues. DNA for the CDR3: TGTGCCAGCAGCGTTCCCGCAGGGGGAGAGCAGTTCTTC. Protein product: CASSVPAGGEQFF.

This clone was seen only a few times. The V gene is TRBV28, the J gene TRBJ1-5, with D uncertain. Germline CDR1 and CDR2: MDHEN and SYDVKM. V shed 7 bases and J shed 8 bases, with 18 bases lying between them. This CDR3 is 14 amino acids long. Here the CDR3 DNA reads TGTGCCAGCAATGGCCAGCTCCCCACGGAGCCCCAGCATTTT. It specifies CASNGQLPTEPQHF.

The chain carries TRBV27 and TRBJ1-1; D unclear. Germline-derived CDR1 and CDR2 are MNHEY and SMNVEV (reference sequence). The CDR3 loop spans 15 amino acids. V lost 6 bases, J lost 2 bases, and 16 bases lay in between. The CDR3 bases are TGTGCCAGCAGCCCGAGGTCTCAGCGTAACACTGAAGCTTTCTTT. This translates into CASSPRSQRNTEAFF.

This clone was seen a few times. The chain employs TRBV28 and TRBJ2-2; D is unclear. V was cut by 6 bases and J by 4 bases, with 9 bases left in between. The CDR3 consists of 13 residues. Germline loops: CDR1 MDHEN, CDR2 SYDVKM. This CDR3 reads CASRVRSTGELFF. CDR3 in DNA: TGTGCCAGCAGAGTTCGGTCCACCGGGGAGCTGTTTTTT. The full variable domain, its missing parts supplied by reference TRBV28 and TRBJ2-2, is DVKVTQSSRYLVKRTGEKVFLECVQDMDHENMFWYRQDPGLGLRLIYFSYDVKMKEKGDIPEGYSVSREKKERFSLILESASTNQTSMYLCASRVRSTGELFFGEGSRLTVL.

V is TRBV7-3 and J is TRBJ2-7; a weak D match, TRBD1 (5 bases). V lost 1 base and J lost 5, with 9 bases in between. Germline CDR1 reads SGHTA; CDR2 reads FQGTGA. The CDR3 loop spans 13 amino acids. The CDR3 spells CASSLSAGNEQYF. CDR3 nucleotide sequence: TGTGCCAGCAGCTTAAGTGCAGGGAACGAGCAGTACTTC.

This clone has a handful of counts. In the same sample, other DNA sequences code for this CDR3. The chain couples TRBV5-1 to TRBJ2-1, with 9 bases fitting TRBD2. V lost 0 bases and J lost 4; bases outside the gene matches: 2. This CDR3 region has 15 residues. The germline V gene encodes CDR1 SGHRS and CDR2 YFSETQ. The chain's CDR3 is CASSLASGAYNEQFF. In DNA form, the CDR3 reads TGCGCCAGCAGCTTGGCTAGCGGGGCTTACAATGAGCAGTTCTTC.

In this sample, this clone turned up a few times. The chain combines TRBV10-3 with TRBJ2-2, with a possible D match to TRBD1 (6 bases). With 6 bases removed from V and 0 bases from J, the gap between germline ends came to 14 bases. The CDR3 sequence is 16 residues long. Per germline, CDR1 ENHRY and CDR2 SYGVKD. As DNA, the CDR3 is TGTGCCATCAGCGGCTCAGGGACACCGAACACCGGGGAGCTGTTTTTT. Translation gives CAISGSGTPNTGELFF.

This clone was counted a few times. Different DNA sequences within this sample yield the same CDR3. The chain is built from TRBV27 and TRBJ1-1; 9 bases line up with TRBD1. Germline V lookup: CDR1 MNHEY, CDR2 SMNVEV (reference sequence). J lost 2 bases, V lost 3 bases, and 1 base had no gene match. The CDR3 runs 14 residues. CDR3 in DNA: TGTGCCAGCAGTTTGGGACAGGGAAACACTGAAGCTTTCTTT. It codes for CASSLGQGNTEAFF.

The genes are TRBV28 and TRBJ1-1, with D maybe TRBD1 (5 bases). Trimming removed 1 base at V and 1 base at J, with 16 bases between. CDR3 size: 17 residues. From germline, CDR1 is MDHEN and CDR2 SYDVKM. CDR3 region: CASSLSTPGGPNTEAFF. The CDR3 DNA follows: TGTGCCAGCAGTTTATCGACACCCGGGGGACCGAACACTGAAGCTTTCTTT.

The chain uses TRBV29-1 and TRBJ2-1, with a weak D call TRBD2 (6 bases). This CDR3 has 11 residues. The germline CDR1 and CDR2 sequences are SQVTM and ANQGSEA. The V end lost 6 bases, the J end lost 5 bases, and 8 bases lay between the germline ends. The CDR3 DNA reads TGCAGCGTCTGGACTAACAATGAGCAGTTCTTC. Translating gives CSVWTNNEQFF.

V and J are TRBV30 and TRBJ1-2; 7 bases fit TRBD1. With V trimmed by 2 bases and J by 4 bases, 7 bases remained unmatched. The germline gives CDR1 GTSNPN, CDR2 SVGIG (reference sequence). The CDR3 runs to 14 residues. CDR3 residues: CAWSTSTGLYGYTF. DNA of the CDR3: TGTGCCTGGAGTACATCGACAGGGCTCTATGGCTACACCTTC.

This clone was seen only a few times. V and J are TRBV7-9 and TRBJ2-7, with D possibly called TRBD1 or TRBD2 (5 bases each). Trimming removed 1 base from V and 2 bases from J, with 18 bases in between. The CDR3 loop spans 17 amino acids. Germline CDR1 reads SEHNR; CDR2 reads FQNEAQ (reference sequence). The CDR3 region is CASSLVGTTLGAYEQYF. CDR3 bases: TGTGCCAGCAGCTTAGTCGGGACCACCCTTGGGGCCTACGAGCAGTACTTC.